Listed below are T cell receptor beta chains from one sample, sequenced in a study of cytomegalovirus exposure and HLA in healthy donors. Clones were sequenced by immunoSEQ multiplex PCR, and TCRdb holds only the in-frame ones, with some missing. The sample lists a few hundred thousand clones; roughly 88% were seen once. The sequencing sample was made of PBMCs. The receptor source for this set is a man aged 30 to 39 in good health and CMV-seronegative. CDR3s include the opening cysteine and the closing phenylalanine or tryptophan. D genes are given only for firm matches. Part of the rows lack a size; the others show once, few, many or a class for expanded clones.

v_call,d_call,j_call,clone_size,cdr3_aa,cdr3_nt
TRBV14,TRBD1,TRBJ1-1,few,CASSPPGGDTEAFF,TGTGCCAGCAGCCCTCCAGGGGGAGACACTGAAGCTTTCTTT
TRBV5-6,TRBD1,TRBJ1-1,NA,CASSYRDRMNTEAFF,TGTGCCAGCAGCTACCGGGACAGGATGAACACTGAAGCTTTCTTT
TRBV6-1,TRBD2,TRBJ2-3,NA,CASRSGTSGADTQYF,TGTGCCAGCAGGAGCGGGACTAGCGGGGCAGATACGCAGTATTTT
TRBV27,NA,TRBJ2-2,NA,CASSLQGYTGELFF,TGTGCCAGCAGTCTACAGGGTTACACCGGGGAGCTGTTTTTT
TRBV13,NA,TRBJ1-1,NA,CASSPSSVNYGYAEAFF,TGTGCCAGCAGCCCTAGTTCGGTAAATTACGGGTACGCTGAAGCTTTCTTT
TRBV4-3,TRBD2,TRBJ2-1,NA,CASSPGGISYNEQFF,TGCGCCAGCAGCCCCGGGGGGATCTCCTACAATGAGCAGTTCTTC
TRBV27,TRBD1,TRBJ1-1,NA,CASSHTGVNTEAFF,TGTGCCAGCAGTCACACAGGGGTGAACACTGAAGCTTTCTTT
TRBV12-5,NA,TRBJ1-1,few,CASGLRGTEAFF,TGTGCTAGTGGTTTGCGGGGGACTGAAGCTTTCTTT
TRBV29-1,TRBD1,TRBJ2-7,NA,CSFRDSPYEQYF,TGCAGCTTTCGGGACAGCCCCTACGAGCAGTACTTC
TRBV25-1,TRBD1,TRBJ1-2,NA,CASSALGQGGNYGYTF,TGTGCCAGCAGTGCGCTCGGACAGGGAGGAAACTATGGCTACACCTTC
TRBV20-1,NA,TRBJ2-5,NA,CSAPSETQYF,TGCAGTGCCCCGAGTGAGACCCAGTACTTC
TRBV19,TRBD1,TRBJ2-6,NA,CASNLGTGGANVLTF,TGTGCCAGTAACCTAGGGACAGGGGGAGCCAACGTCCTGACTTTC
TRBV4-1,NA,TRBJ1-4,NA,CASSPPGRGTEKLFF,TGCGCCAGCAGCCCCCCCGGCAGGGGAACTGAAAAACTGTTTTTT
TRBV19,NA,TRBJ2-1,NA,CASSIWNRVPQIGYNEQFF,TGTGCCAGTAGTATTTGGAACAGGGTACCGCAAATAGGATACAATGAGCAGTTCTTC
TRBV6-6,TRBD1,TRBJ1-2,NA,CASSYSGQNYGYTF,TGTGCCAGCAGTTACTCGGGACAGAACTATGGCTACACCTTC
TRBV7-9,TRBD1,TRBJ1-3,NA,CASSLEGAAGNTIYF,TGTGCCAGCAGCTTAGAGGGGGCGGCTGGAAACACCATATATTTT
TRBV7-2,NA,TRBJ2-7,NA,CASSPTGRIYEQYF,TGTGCCAGCAGCCCGACAGGCCGAATCTACGAGCAGTACTTC
TRBV6-1,TRBD1,TRBJ2-7,NA,CAIRTGTYEQYF,TGTGCCATAAGGACAGGGACCTACGAGCAGTACTTC
TRBV6-5,NA,TRBJ2-5,NA,CASSRGFGETQYF,TGTGCCAGCAGTCGGGGGTTTGGAGAGACCCAGTACTTC
TRBV18,NA,TRBJ2-1,NA,CASSRTDRYNEQFF,TGTGCCAGCTCCCGGACAGACCGCTACAATGAGCAGTTCTTC
TRBV2,NA,TRBJ2-1,NA,CASILQGYNEQFF,TGTGCCAGCATTTTACAGGGTTACAATGAGCAGTTCTTC
TRBV5-1,TRBD2,TRBJ2-7,NA,CASSLDAGVSYEQYF,TGCGCCAGCAGCTTGGACGCGGGGGTGTCCTACGAGCAGTACTTC
TRBV9,NA,TRBJ1-1,NA,CASSVAGFTEAFF,TGTGCCAGCAGCGTAGCGGGGTTCACTGAAGCTTTCTTT
TRBV13,NA,TRBJ2-2,once,CASSGARGTGELFF,TGTGCCAGCAGCGGGGCCCGCGGCACCGGGGAGCTGTTTTTT
TRBV18,TRBD1,TRBJ1-1,few,CASSRTGRETEAFF,TGTGCCAGCTCACGGACAGGGAGGGAGACTGAAGCTTTCTTT
TRBV6-5,NA,TRBJ2-7,NA,CASSYSGEIYSEQYF,TGTGCCAGCAGTTATTCGGGGGAAATCTATTCCGAGCAGTACTTC
TRBV19,NA,TRBJ2-7,NA,CASSTTQGYYEQYF,TGTGCCAGTAGTACGACACAGGGATACTACGAGCAGTACTTC
TRBV5-3,TRBD2,TRBJ2-3,NA,CARSLTGGHSADTQYF,TGTGCCAGAAGCTTGACGGGGGGGCATAGCGCAGATACGCAGTATTTT
TRBV19,NA,TRBJ1-5,NA,CASTRGGGSWQPQHF,TGTGCCAGCACTCGAGGGGGGGGGTCATGGCAGCCCCAGCATTTT
TRBV11-2,NA,TRBJ2-3,NA,CASSPDTDTQYF,TGTGCCAGCAGCCCAGACACAGATACGCAGTATTTT
TRBV6-5,NA,TRBJ1-2,NA,CASSYGRSGYTF,TGTGCCAGCAGTTACGGTCGGAGTGGCTACACCTTC
TRBV7-2,TRBD1,TRBJ2-3,NA,CASSLRTGMADTQYF,TGTGCCAGCAGCTTAAGGACAGGGATGGCAGATACGCAGTATTTT
TRBV9,NA,TRBJ1-1,NA,CASSQAGGGAPEAFF,TGTGCCAGCAGCCAGGCCGGCGGCGGGGCCCCTGAAGCTTTCTTT
TRBV6-6,TRBD2,TRBJ2-1,NA,CASSYRGGNYNEQFF,TGTGCCAGCAGTTATCGCGGGGGGAATTACAATGAGCAGTTCTTC
TRBV19,NA,TRBJ1-5,NA,CASTMVSSVGNQPQHF,TGTGCCAGTACCATGGTGTCGTCGGTTGGCAATCAGCCCCAGCATTTT
TRBV5-8,TRBD1,TRBJ1-2,NA,CASSLAQDRGLGYTF,TGTGCCAGCAGCTTGGCCCAGGACAGGGGGCTTGGCTACACCTTC
TRBV18,NA,TRBJ2-7,few,CASSRSGSSYEQYF,TGTGCCAGCTCACGGAGTGGGAGTTCCTACGAGCAGTACTTC